The 13 T cell receptor beta chains presented below share a single source sample, sequenced in a study of regulatory T cells in long-lasting Graves disease. Documented time point: newly diagnosed GD, antithyroid drugs for less than 3 months. RNA extracted from PBMCs served as the sequencing template. Both iRepertoire HTBI primers and Arm-PCR of CDR3 regions were used to build the TCR beta libraries. TCRdb redid the calling of the multiplex PCR reads with MiXCR, one entry per CDR3 protein. The table includes roughly 410,000 distinct CDR3 sequences, roughly 15% detected once. These data were also reused for a study on T cells in Graves' hyperthyroidism and ophthalmopathy.

This specimen consisted of peripheral blood mononuclear cells (PBMCs), obtained at new diagnosis, from a patient treated with antithyroid drugs. The receptors shown here come from a middle-aged woman with Graves disease.

This CDR3 reads CASSFRDTYPPGANVLTF. The CDR3 nucleotides read TGTGCCAGCAGCTTTCGGGACACGTATCCCCCTGGGGCCAACGTCCTGACTTTC. The J gene is TRBJ2-6, the V gene TRBV5-8, with D possibly TRBD1 on 6 matching bases. The CDR3 is 18 residues long. Germline assignment: CDR1 SGHTS and CDR2 YDEGEE. V lost 2 bases, J lost 2 bases, and 17 bases lay in between.

This clonotype was found many times. The rearrangement links TRBV28 to TRBJ2-1; 9 nucleotides match TRBD2. V lost 4 bases and J lost 8; bases outside the gene matches: 3. The germline gives CDR1 MDHEN, CDR2 SYDVKM. This CDR3 contains 13 residues. CDR3 nucleotide sequence: TGTGCCAGCAGTTCTCGGACTAGCGATGAGCAGTTCTTC. Translation: CASSSRTSDEQFF.

There are many counts of this clonotype. The chain has TRBV11-2 and TRBJ2-3; D is perhaps TRBD2 (5 bases). This CDR3 spans 16 amino acids. Between the trimmed V and J ends, which lost 5 bases and 2 bases, there was a span of 17 bases. Germline V lookup: CDR1 SGHAT, CDR2 FQNNGV. The CDR3 DNA follows: TGTGCCAGCAGCCCTCGTTCGGACTTACACACAGATACGCAGTATTTT. Protein: CASSPRSDLHTDTQYF.

This clonotype has at least ten counts. The CDR3 DNA is TGTGCCAGCAGCCCTCGAAGAGCCACTGAAGCTTTCTTT. It specifies CASSPRRATEAFF. This chain links TRBV3-1 with TRBJ1-1, with no clear D. The CDR3 has 13 residues. Trimming removed 4 bases from V and 4 bases from J, with 10 bases in between. Looked up from germline, CDR1 is LGHDT and CDR2 is YNNKEL (reference sequence).

This clonotype was seen only once. The V and J genes are TRBV13 and TRBJ1-5, with D unclear. CDR1 and CDR2 from the germline V gene are PRHDT and FYEKMQ (reference sequence). Trimming cost V 2 bases and J 2 bases, with 7 bases left between them. The CDR3 spans 14 residues. CDR3 loop: CASSLKGGNQPQHF. The CDR3 DNA is TGTGCCAGCAGCTTAAAGGGAGGCAATCAGCCCCAGCATTTT.

This clonotype showed up just a few times. This rearrangement joins TRBV11-3 to TRBJ2-1, with 12 nucleotides matching TRBD2. This CDR3 has 19 residues. Germline CDR1 and CDR2: SGHNT and YENEEA. V was pared by 4 bases and J by 6 bases, with 16 bases of the junction left unmatched. The CDR3 nucleotides are TGTGCCAGCAGCTCCCTATCTGGGGCTAGCGGGAGGGATGGCAATGAGCAGTTCTTC. Amino acid sequence: CASSSLSGASGRDGNEQFF.

This clonotype was detected only a few times. V usage is TRBV2 and J usage is TRBJ1-5; D is possibly TRBD1 (6 bases). Trimming took off 2 bases at V and 6 bases at J, with 14 bases between the two ends. CDR1 and CDR2 (germline): SNHLY, FYNNEI. This CDR3 contains 15 residues. CDR3 in amino acids: CASSEIQGFSQPQHF. In DNA, the CDR3 is TGTGCCAGCAGTGAAATCCAGGGGTTTAGTCAGCCCCAGCATTTT.

This chain uses TRBV7-3 with TRBJ1-2, with D possibly TRBD1 on 5 matching bases. The length of the CDR3 is 14 residues. V lost 5 bases, J lost 0 bases, and 10 bases lay in between. Germline V gene sequence: CDR1 SGHTA, CDR2 FQGTGA. CDR3 protein: CASSGGWSNYGYTF. CDR3 bases: TGTGCCAGCAGCGGGGGTTGGTCTAACTATGGCTACACCTTC.

There are many counts of this clonotype. The rearrangement uses TRBV10-2 and TRBJ2-2; 11 bases line up with TRBD2. J was trimmed by 3 bases and V by 3 bases; bases with no gene match: 6. Germline CDR1 is WSHSY and CDR2 is SAAADI. This CDR3 has 17 residues. The CDR3 here is CASSETSGRGYTGELFF. CDR3 nucleotides: TGCGCCAGCAGTGAAACTAGCGGGAGAGGGTACACCGGGGAGCTGTTTTTT.

This clonotype was detected only a few times. This rearrangement joins TRBV3-1 to TRBJ2-5; 10 bases map to TRBD2. CDR3 length: 16 residues. Germline trimming cut 0 bases from V and 5 bases from J; bases unmatched to any gene: 6. Looked up from germline, CDR1 is LGHDT and CDR2 is YNNKEL (reference sequence). In DNA, the CDR3 is TGTGCCAGCAGCCAAGATCGTAGCGGGAGGTTGGAGACCCAGTACTTC. Its translation is CASSQDRSGRLETQYF.

This clonotype occurred many times. The chain recombines TRBV28 with TRBJ2-1, with 9 bases lining up with TRBD2. Looked up from germline, CDR1 is MDHEN and CDR2 is SYDVKM. This CDR3 has 17 residues. V shed 7 bases and J 7 bases; nucleotides not matched to a gene: 17. CDR3 DNA sequence: TGTGCCAGCAATCCAGATAGCGGGAGATTGGGCCGGAATGAGCAGTTCTTC. It translates to CASNPDSGRLGRNEQFF.

Many counts were recorded for this clonotype. The chain recombines TRBV11-3 with TRBJ2-3; D uncertain. Trimming took off 5 bases at V and 1 base at J, with 19 bases between the two ends. Per germline, CDR1 SGHNT and CDR2 YENEEA. CDR3 length equals 17 residues. The CDR3 region has the DNA TGTGCCAGCAGCCCGCCCCAAGTGGCTATCCGCACAGATACGCAGTATTTT. This sequence encodes CASSPPQVAIRTDTQYF.

This clonotype was detected many times. This chain's CDR3 is CASSIDSAGWSNQPQHF. The CDR3 DNA reads TGTGCCAGTAGTATAGATTCCGCAGGGTGGAGCAATCAGCCCCAGCATTTT. The rearrangement uses TRBV19 and TRBJ1-5; tentative D call: TRBD1 (5 bases). V lost 0 bases and J lost 1, with 13 bases in between. CDR1 is LNHDA and CDR2 is SQIVND in the germline V gene (reference sequence). The length of the CDR3 is 17 residues.